This T cell receptor (beta chain) was sequenced during a study of T cells expressing NK-cell markers. The wider study: Sequencing of TCR beta repertoires drew on sorted CD3+CD56+NKG2C+, CD3+CD56+NKG2C- and CD3+CD56-NKG2C+ T cells.

The CDR3 length is 16 residues. Germline CDR1 SGHTA, CDR2 FQGTGA. UMIs were included in TCR beta cDNA generated by 5'RACE template switching. After re-calling the 5' RACE reads, TCRdb lists one entry per CDR3 protein, DNA absent. The sample totals some 460,000 distinct CDR3 sequences; its top ten clones hold about 1.5%. The rearrangement links TRBV7-3 to TRBJ2-1; TCRdb designates TRBD2, a call that cannot be tested without DNA. This receptor was obtained from a woman aged 45-60 years in good health. The specimen was blood T cells: a sorted CD56 or NKG2C T cell subset, CD4+ or CD8+ T cells, or bulk PBMC T cells (not recorded which). CDR3 protein: CASSLNPGGSYNEQFF.